The 15 T cell receptor beta chains below come from one sample, sequenced in a study of cytomegalovirus exposure and HLA in healthy donors. The PCR used 60 Vbeta and 13 Jbeta primers. The protocol was immunoSEQ multiplex PCR, while the TCRdb copy is restricted to in-frame clones and leaves out a portion. Counted here are 100,000 or so clones, about an eighth occurring once; the ten biggest clones make up approximately 15%. Input material: PBMCs. The receptors were gathered from a man aged 40-49 years in good health and CMV-seropositive.

This clone was observed a few times. The chain carries TRBV18 and TRBJ2-1; TRBD1 might be the D (5 bases). The V end lost 3 bases, the J end lost 5 bases, and 14 bases lay between the germline ends. CDR1 is KGHSH, CDR2 LQKENI, per germline. The CDR3 runs 15 residues. CDR3 protein: CASSPMAQVDNEQFF. In DNA, the CDR3 is TGTGCCAGCTCACCTATGGCACAGGTAGACAATGAGCAGTTCTTC.

This clone was counted between two and nine times. V is TRBV6-4 and J is TRBJ2-2, with 11 bases lining up with TRBD2. This CDR3 comprises 15 residues. CDR1 is MRHNA and CDR2 is SNTAGT in the germline V gene. CDR3 bases: TGTTCACCGGGACTAGCGGAGACGAACACCGGGGAGCTGTTTTTT. Amino acid sequence: CSPGLAETNTGELFF.

This clone was picked up a small number of times. The V call is TRBV7-2, the J call TRBJ2-5; 16 positions match TRBD2. Germline CDR1 is SGHTA and CDR2 is FQGNSA. V shed 6 bases and J 5 bases; nucleotides not matched to a gene: 6. This CDR3 comprises 16 residues. The CDR3 loop is CASSPPGLAGGETQYF. The CDR3 nucleotides are TGTGCCAGCAGTCCCCCGGGACTAGCGGGAGGGGAGACCCAGTACTTC. The variable domain in full, completed from reference TRBV7-2 and TRBJ2-5, reads GAGVSQSPSNKVTEKGKDVELRCDPISGHTALYWYRQSLGQGLEFLIYFQGNSAPDKSGLPSDRFSAERTGGSVSTLTIQRTQQEDSAVYLCASSPPGLAGGETQYFGPGTRLLVL.

This clone turned up a few times. The chain recombines TRBV6-4 with TRBJ1-1; no firm D call. The V gene lost 4 bases and the J gene lost 0 bases, with 6 bases spanning the gap. In germline, CDR1 is MRHNA, CDR2 SNTAGT. This CDR3 spans 13 amino acids. The CDR3 DNA reads as TGTGCCAGCAGTGCCGTCCTGAACACTGAAGCTTTCTTT. Encoded protein: CASSAVLNTEAFF.

In its sample, this clone was seen a few times. V gene TRBV18 combines with J gene TRBJ2-7; D possibly corresponds to TRBD1 (6 bases). Looked up from germline, CDR1 is KGHSH and CDR2 is LQKENI. The CDR3 has 13 residues. V lost 8 bases and J lost 2, with 13 bases in between. For the CDR3, the DNA is TGTGCCAGCGTACGGGACACTACCTACGAGCAGTACTTC. It translates to CASVRDTTYEQYF.

This clone turned up a few times. The chain recombines TRBV4-1 with TRBJ2-1, with 9 bases aligning to TRBD2. The germline CDR1 and CDR2 sequences are MGHRA and YSYEKL. J lost 0 bases, V lost 0 bases, and 3 bases had no gene match. CDR3 length: 17 residues. CDR3 nucleotides: TGCGCCAGCAGCCAAGATGCTAGCGGGGTCTCCTACAATGAGCAGTTCTTC. Its translation: CASSQDASGVSYNEQFF.

The chain is built from TRBV5-8 and TRBJ1-2, with a possible D match to TRBD1 (5 bases). Trimming stripped 3 bases from V and 3 bases from J, with 9 bases between. Germline V gives CDR1 SGHTS, CDR2 YDEGEE. The CDR3 length is 13 residues. The CDR3 nucleotides read TGTGCCAGCAGCTCACAGGCGGACTATGGCTACACCTTC. Amino acids: CASSSQADYGYTF. Variable domain in full (rest from reference TRBV5-8 and TRBJ1-2): EAGVTQSPTHLIKTRGQQATLRCSPISGHTSVYWYQQALGLGLQFLLWYDEGEERNRGNFPPRFSGRQFPNYSSELNVNALELEDSALYLCASSSQADYGYTFGSGTRLTVV.

There are a few counts of this clone. The chain couples TRBV2 to TRBJ2-7; 8 bases are a match to TRBD1. This CDR3 is 14 amino acids long. Germline V CDR1 and CDR2: SNHLY, FYNNEI. J lost 5 bases, V lost 8 bases, and 11 bases had no gene match. The CDR3 DNA sequence: TGTGCCAGCGATGACAGGGGAAGGATGCACGAGCAGTACTTC. Translation gives CASDDRGRMHEQYF.

This clone was seen a handful of times. The V gene is TRBV5-4, the J gene TRBJ2-1, with 11 positions matching TRBD2. Germline assignment: CDR1 SGHNT and CDR2 YYREEE (reference sequence). The junction had 1 base not matched to a gene; V was cut back by 1 base and J by 4 bases. The CDR3 loop spans 15 amino acids. The CDR3 nucleotides read TGTGCCAGCAGCTTGTCTAGCGGGGGGTACAATGAGCAGTTCTTC. Translation: CASSLSSGGYNEQFF.

The gene calls are TRBV29-1 and TRBJ2-7; 7 positions agree with TRBD2. The length of the CDR3 is 14 residues. Per the germline V gene, CDR1 is SQVTM and CDR2 is ANQGSEA. V shed 4 bases and J 4 bases; nucleotides not matched to a gene: 10. The CDR3 loop reads CSVGGGESVYEQYF. In DNA form, the CDR3 reads TGCAGCGTTGGGGGGGGAGAGTCAGTATACGAGCAGTACTTC.

Only a few counts were recorded for this clone. The chain has TRBV30 and TRBJ1-3; D is unresolved. CDR3 length equals 13 residues. CDR1 is GTSNPN, CDR2 SVGIG, per germline (reference sequence). Between the trimmed V and J ends, which lost 0 bases and 2 bases, there was a span of 5 bases. CDR3 DNA: TGTGCCTGGAGTGTACATGCTGGAAACACCATATATTTT. Protein sequence: CAWSVHAGNTIYF.

This chain uses TRBV14 with TRBJ2-2, with D tentatively TRBD1 (5 bases). V was pared by 1 base and J by 3 bases, with 12 bases between. CDR3 length: 16 amino acids. The germline V gene has CDR1 SGHDN and CDR2 FVKESK. The CDR3 DNA follows: TGTGCCAGCAGCCAAGTCCCCTGGGGCTACACCGGGGAGCTGTTTTTT. Encoded protein: CASSQVPWGYTGELFF.

This clone was recorded a few times. The chain carries TRBV4-1 and TRBJ2-2; TRBD2 agrees at 10 bases. Germline CDR1 is MGHRA and CDR2 is YSYEKL. The CDR3 runs 16 residues. V gave up 6 bases and J gave up 2 bases; unmatched junction bases: 6. DNA for the CDR3: TGCGCCAGCAGTTCAAGCGGGAGGGGTAACACCGGGGAGCTGTTTTTT. It translates to CASSSSGRGNTGELFF.

This chain connects TRBV30 to TRBJ2-1; 8 nucleotides line up with TRBD2. The J segment lost 0 bases and the V segment lost 3 bases, leaving 4 bases of the junction unmatched. The CDR3 runs 15 residues. Germline V gene data show CDR1 as GTSNPN and CDR2 as SVGIG (reference sequence). As DNA, the CDR3 is TGTGCCTGGAGGTGGAGCGGGAGCTCCTACAATGAGCAGTTCTTC. Translated: CAWRWSGSSYNEQFF.

This clone has only a few counts. The CDR3 loop is CASSTRPGGTGELFF. In DNA form, the CDR3 reads TGTGCCAGCAGCACCCGACCCGGGGGAACCGGGGAGCTGTTTTTT. The chain joins TRBV7-6 to TRBJ2-2; possibly TRBD2 for D (6 bases). The CDR3 runs to 15 residues. V lost 5 bases to trimming and J lost 5 bases, with 15 bases between them. Germline assignment: CDR1 SGHVS and CDR2 FNYEAQ.